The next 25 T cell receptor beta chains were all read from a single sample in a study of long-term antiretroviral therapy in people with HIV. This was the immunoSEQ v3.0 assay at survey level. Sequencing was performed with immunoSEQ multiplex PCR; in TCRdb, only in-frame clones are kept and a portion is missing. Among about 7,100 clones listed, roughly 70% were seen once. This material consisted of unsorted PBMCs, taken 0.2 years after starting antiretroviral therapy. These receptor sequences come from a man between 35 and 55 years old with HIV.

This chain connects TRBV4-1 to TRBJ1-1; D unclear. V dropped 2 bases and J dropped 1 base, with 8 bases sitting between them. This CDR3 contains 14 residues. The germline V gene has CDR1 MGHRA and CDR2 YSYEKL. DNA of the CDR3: TGCGCCAGCAGCCAAACGACGGAGAACACTGAAGCTTTCTTT. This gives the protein CASSQTTENTEAFF.

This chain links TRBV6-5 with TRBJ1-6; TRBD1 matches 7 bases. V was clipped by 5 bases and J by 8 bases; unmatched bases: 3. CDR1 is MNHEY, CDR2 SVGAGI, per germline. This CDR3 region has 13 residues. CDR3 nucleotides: TGTGCCAGCAGTCCAACAGGGGATTCACCCCTCCACTTT. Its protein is CASSPTGDSPLHF.

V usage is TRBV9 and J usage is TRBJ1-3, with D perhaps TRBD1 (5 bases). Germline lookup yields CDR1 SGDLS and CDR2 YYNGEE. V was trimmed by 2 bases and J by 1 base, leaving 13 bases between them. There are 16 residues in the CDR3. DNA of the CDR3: TGTGCCAGCAGCGTTGGAGGTGGGGGTTCTGGAAACACCATATATTTT. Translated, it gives CASSVGGGGSGNTIYF.

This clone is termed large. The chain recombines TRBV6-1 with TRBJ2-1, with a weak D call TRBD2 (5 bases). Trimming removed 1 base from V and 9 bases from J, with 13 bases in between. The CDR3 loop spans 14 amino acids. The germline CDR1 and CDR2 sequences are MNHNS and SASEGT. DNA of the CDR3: TGTGCCAGCAGTGAAGGGGATATCAGCGGTGAGCAGTTCTTC. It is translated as CASSEGDISGEQFF.

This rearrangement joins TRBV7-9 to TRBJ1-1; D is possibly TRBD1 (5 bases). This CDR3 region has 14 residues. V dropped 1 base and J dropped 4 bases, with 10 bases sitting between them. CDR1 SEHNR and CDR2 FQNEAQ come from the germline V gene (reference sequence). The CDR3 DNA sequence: TGTGCCAGCAGCTTAGAGAAGGGGCGCACTGAAGCTTTCTTT. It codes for CASSLEKGRTEAFF.

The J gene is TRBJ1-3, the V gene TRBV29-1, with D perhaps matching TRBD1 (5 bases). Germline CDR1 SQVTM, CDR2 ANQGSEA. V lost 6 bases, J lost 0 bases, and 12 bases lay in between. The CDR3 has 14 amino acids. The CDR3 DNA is TGCAGCGTCGGGACGGGCAACTCTGGAAACACCATATATTTT. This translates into CSVGTGNSGNTIYF.

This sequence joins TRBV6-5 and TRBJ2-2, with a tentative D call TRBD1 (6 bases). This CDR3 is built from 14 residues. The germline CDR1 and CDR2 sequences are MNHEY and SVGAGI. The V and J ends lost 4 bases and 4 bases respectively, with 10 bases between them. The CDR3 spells CASSWTESTGELFF. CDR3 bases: TGTGCCAGCAGTTGGACAGAGAGCACCGGGGAGCTGTTTTTT.

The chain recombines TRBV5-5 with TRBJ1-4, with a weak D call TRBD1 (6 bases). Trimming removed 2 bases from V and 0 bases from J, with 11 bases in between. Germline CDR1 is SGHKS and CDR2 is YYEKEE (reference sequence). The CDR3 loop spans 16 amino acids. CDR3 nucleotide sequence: TGTGCCAGCAGCTTCGGACAGCATGCAACTAATGAAAAACTGTTTTTT. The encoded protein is CASSFGQHATNEKLFF.

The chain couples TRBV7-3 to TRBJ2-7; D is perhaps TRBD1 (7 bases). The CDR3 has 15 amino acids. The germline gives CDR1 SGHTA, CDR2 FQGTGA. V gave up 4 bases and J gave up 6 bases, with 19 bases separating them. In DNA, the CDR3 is TGTGCCAGCAGCTCACAGGGGCTGCCCGGGGGCGAGCAGTACTTC. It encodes CASSSQGLPGGEQYF.

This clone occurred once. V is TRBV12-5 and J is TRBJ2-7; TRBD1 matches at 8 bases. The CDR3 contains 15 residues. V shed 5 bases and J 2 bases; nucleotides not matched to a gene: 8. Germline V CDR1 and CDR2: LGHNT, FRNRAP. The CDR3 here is CASGLGQGRPYEQYF. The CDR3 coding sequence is TGTGCTAGTGGTCTAGGACAGGGACGTCCCTACGAGCAGTACTTC. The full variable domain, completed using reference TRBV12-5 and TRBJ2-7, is DARVTQTPRHKVTEMGQEVTMRCQPILGHNTVFWYRQTMMQGLELLAYFRNRAPLDDSGMPKDRFSAEMPDATLATLKIQPSEPRDSAVYFCASGLGQGRPYEQYFGPGTRLTVT.

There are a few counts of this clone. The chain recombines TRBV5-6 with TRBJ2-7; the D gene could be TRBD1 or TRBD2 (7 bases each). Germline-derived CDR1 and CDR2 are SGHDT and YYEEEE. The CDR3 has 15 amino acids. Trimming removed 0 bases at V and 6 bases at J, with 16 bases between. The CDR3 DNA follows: TGTGCCAGCAGCTTGGTGAGGGGAGGGGGCGGCGAGCAGTACTTC. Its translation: CASSLVRGGGGEQYF.

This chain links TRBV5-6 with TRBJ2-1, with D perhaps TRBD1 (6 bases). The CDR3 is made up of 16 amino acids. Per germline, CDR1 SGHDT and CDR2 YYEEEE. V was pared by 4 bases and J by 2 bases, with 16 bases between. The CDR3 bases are TGTGCCAGCAGCCCGCAAACAGGGTTGGCCTACAATGAGCAGTTCTTC. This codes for CASSPQTGLAYNEQFF.

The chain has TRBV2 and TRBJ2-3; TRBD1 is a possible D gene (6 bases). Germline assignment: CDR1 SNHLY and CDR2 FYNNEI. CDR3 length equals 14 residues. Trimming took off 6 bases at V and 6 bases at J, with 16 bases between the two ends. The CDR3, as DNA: TGTGCCAGCAGGAGACAGGATGATACGGATACGCAGTATTTT. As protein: CASRRQDDTDTQYF.

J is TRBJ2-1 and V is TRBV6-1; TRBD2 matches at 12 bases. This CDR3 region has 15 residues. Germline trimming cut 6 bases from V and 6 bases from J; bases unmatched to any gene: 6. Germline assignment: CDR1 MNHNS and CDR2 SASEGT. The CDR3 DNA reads TGTGCCAGCAGCCCCGGACTAGCGGGAACCAATGAGCAGTTCTTC. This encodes CASSPGLAGTNEQFF.

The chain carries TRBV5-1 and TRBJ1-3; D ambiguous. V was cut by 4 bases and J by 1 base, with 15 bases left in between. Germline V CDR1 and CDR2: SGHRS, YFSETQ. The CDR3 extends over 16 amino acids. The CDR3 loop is CASSDFPGRSGNTIYF. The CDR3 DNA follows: TGCGCCAGCAGCGATTTTCCCGGGCGGTCTGGAAACACCATATATTTT.

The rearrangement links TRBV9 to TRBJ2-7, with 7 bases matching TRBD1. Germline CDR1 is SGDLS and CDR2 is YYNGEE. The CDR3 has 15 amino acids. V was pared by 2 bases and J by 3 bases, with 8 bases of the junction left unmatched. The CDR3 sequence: CASSVTGDEVYEQYF. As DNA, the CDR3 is TGTGCCAGCAGCGTTACAGGGGATGAAGTCTACGAGCAGTACTTC.

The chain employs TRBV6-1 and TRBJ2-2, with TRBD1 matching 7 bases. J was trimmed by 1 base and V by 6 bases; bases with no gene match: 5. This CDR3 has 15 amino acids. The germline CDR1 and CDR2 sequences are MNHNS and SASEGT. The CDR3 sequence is CASSQQGWNTGELFF. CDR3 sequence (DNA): TGTGCCAGCAGCCAACAGGGGTGGAACACCGGGGAGCTGTTTTTT.

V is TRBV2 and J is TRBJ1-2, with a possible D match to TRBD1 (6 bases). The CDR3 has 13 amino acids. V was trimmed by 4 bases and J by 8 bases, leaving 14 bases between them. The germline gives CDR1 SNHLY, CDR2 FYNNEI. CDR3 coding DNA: TGTGCCAGCAGTGCCTCAGGGGAGGGAGGCTACACCTTC. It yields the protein CASSASGEGGYTF.

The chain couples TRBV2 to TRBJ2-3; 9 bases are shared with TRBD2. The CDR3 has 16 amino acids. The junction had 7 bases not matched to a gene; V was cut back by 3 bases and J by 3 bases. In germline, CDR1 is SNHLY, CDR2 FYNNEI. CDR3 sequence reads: CASSEGGGGETDTQYF. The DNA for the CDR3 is TGTGCCAGCAGTGAGGGTGGCGGGGGGGAAACAGATACGCAGTATTTT.

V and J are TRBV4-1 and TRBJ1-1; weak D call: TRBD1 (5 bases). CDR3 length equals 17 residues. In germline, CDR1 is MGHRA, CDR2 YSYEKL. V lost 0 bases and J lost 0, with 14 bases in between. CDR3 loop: CASSQDPRQSMNTEAFF. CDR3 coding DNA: TGCGCCAGCAGCCAAGACCCACGACAGAGTATGAACACTGAAGCTTTCTTT.

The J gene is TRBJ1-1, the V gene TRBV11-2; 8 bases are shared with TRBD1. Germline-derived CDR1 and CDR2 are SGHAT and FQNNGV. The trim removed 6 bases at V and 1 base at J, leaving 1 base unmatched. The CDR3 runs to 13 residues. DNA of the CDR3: TGTGCCAGCAGAGACAGGGGGAACACTGAAGCTTTCTTT. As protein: CASRDRGNTEAFF.

CDR3 DNA: TGCGCCAGTCGCTTGGCGACAGACTACGAGCAGTACTTC. This encodes CASRLATDYEQYF. This rearrangement joins TRBV5-1 to TRBJ2-7; tentative D call: TRBD1 (5 bases). In germline, CDR1 is SGHRS, CDR2 YFSETQ. The length of the CDR3 is 13 residues. The ends were cut back, 8 bases at V and 3 bases at J, with 15 bases in the middle.

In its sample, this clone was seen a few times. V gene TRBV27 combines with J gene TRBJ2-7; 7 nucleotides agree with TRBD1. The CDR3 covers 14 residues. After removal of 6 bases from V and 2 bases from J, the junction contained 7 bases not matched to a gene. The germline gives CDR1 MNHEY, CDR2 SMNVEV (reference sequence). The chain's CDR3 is CASSSLTGAYEQYF. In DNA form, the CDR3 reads TGTGCCAGCAGCTCCCTTACAGGGGCCTACGAGCAGTACTTC.

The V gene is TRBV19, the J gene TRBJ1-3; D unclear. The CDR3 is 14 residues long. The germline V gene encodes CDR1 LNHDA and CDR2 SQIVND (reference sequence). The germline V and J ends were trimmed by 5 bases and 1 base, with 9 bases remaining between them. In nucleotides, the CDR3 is TGTGCCAGTAGTGCTCCAAAGTCTGGAAACACCATATATTTT. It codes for CASSAPKSGNTIYF.

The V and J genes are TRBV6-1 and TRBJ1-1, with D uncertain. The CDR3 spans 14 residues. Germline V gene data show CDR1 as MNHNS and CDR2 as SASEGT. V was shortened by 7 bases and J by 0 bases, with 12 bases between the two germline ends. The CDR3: CASTSGGMNTEAFF. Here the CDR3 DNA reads TGTGCCAGCACATCGGGTGGGATGAACACTGAAGCTTTCTTT.